The source of this TCR beta chain is a study of vaccination effects on CD4 cells after COVID-19. This table comes from immunoSEQ multiplex PCR, and its TCRdb copy is limited to in-frame clones, with some not included. Of 30,000 to 45,000 clones listed, about two thirds are singletons. About this clone: The antigen remains undetermined.

The study, taken as a whole, reports: Missing from the study were early post-infection timepoints, and its convalescent patients were few.

Germline CDR1 SGHNT, CDR2 YYREEE (reference sequence). Germline trimming cut 4 bases from V and 11 bases from J; bases unmatched to any gene: 5. The CDR3 length is 12 residues. Using viral peptide pools, the ViraFEST assay grew out antigen-specific CD4+ T cells prior to sequencing. Between days 9 and 11 of culture, CD4+ T cells were separated out. Vaccine recipients lacked prior SARS-CoV-2 infection and had negative nucleocapsid antibodies. A density of more than 1.5 million PBMC per well was used; these cells were cultured with roughly 10 IU/ml IL-2 and 10 ug/ml peptides. Half-medium exchanges with IL-2 medium took place on days 3 and 7.

The clonotype originates from a human donor who received a COVID-19 vaccine. Sequences were derived from CD4+ T cells from PBMCs cultured with SARS-CoV-2 spike peptides, sampled before COVID-19 vaccination. This chain connects TRBV5-4 to TRBJ1-1, with 10 bases identical to TRBD1. The CDR3: CASSPGQGRAFF. The CDR3 DNA follows: TGTGCCAGCAGCCCGGGACAGGGGAGGGCTTTCTTT.